Shown below are 16 T cell receptor beta chains from a single sample sequenced in a study of tumor and adjacent non-tumor tissue in lung cancer. Three rounds of nested PCR, following a modified ARM-PCR protocol, produced the TCRbeta library. Using its own MiXCR run on the multiplex PCR reads, TCRdb lists one record per CDR3 protein. The data show fewer than 85,000 distinct CDR3 sequences, under 85% seen once. The template was RNA from unsorted bulk tissue. Sequencing was carried out using lung tumor tissue. The receptors were gathered from a woman aged 50 to 65 with non-small cell lung cancer.

The CDR3 nucleotides read TGCAGCGCCTTTATAGGAATGGGAATACGAGAGACCCAGTACTTC. Protein product: CSAFIGMGIRETQYF. The chain joins TRBV29-1 to TRBJ2-5; unclear D gene. The CDR3 totals 15 residues. CDR1 is SQVTM, CDR2 ANQGSEA, per germline. Trimming removed 7 bases from V and 4 bases from J, with 22 bases in between.

Worth noting for this clonotype: A read error is possible here, since a much larger clone lies one base away. V and J are TRBV6-5 and TRBJ2-3; D might be TRBD2 (5 bases). From germline, CDR1 is MNHEY and CDR2 SVGAGI. The CDR3 is made up of 14 amino acids. The CDR3 DNA is TGTGCCGGCAGTTATCTAGGCGCGAAGCGGACGCAGTATTTT. It yields the protein CAGSYLGAKRTQYF.

A word on this clonotype: At one of its ends the junction is not consistent with the germline gene, which may arise from a read error. The chain joins TRBV6-5 to TRBJ2-5; a weak D match, TRBD2 (6 bases). This CDR3 is built from 16 residues. Germline V CDR1 and CDR2: MNHEY, SVGAGI. This chain's CDR3 is CVSKGWKEGTVRVQYF. CDR3 nucleotide sequence: TGTGTCAGCAAAGGGTGGAAGGAGGGAACGGTGCGGGTCCAGTACTTC.

Worth noting for this clonotype: No conserved phenylalanine or tryptophan is present at the end of the CDR3, so a read error is the likely explanation. The chain uses TRBV5-4 and TRBJ1-1; possible D gene TRBD1, 5 bases. Germline CDR1 is SGHNT and CDR2 is YYREEE (reference sequence). Trimming took off 2 bases at V and 6 bases at J, with 17 bases between the two ends. The CDR3 covers 15 residues. In DNA form, the CDR3 reads TGTGCCAGCAGCTTCGAGGACGGGGGAACGGCTGAAGCTTTCTGT. Translated: CASSFEDGGTAEAFC.

The chain joins TRBV12-3 or TRBV12-4 to TRBJ1-5, with unresolved D. Trimming left V 6 bases short and J 7 bases short, with 16 bases between. The CDR3 loop spans 14 amino acids. CDR3 amino acids: CASSLRQGVQPQHF. The CDR3 nucleotides read TGTGCCAGCAGCCTGAGACAAGGAGTACAGCCCCAGCATTTT.

This clonotype has only one observation. This sequence may be a read error, since a much larger clone differs from it by one base. The V and J genes are TRBV28 and TRBJ2-5; D may be TRBD2 (6 bases). The CDR3 contains 13 residues. Germline-derived CDR1 and CDR2 are MDHEN and SYDVKM. Trimming took 2 bases from V and 8 from J, leaving 12 bases between them. CDR3 in DNA: TGTGCCAGCAGTTTAGGCGGGGAACATACCCAGTACTTC. This encodes CASSLGGEHTQYF.

V gene TRBV7-9 combines with J gene TRBJ2-7; 7 bases map to TRBD1. The CDR3 is 14 amino acids. With V trimmed by 7 bases and J by 2 bases, 8 bases remained unmatched. Germline V lookup: CDR1 SEHNR, CDR2 FQNEAQ (reference sequence). DNA of the CDR3: TGTGCCAGCAACTTTCGGGACAGAACCTACGAGCAGTACTTC. Translated, it gives CASNFRDRTYEQYF. Full variable domain (missing parts from reference TRBV7-9 and TRBJ2-7): DTGVSQNPRHKITKRGQNVTFRCDPISEHNRLYWYRQTLGQGPEFLTYFQNEAQLEKSRLLSDRFSAERPKGSFSTLEIQRTEQGDSAMYLCASNFRDRTYEQYFGPGTRLTVT.

Turning to this clonotype: This is likely a read error, given that the CDR3 carries no conserved phenylalanine or tryptophan at its end. CDR3 coding DNA: TGTGCCAGCAGCCTGGGACAGGGCATAGAGACCCAGTACTTA. Protein: CASSLGQGIETQYL. This sequence joins TRBV11-1 and TRBJ2-5; TRBD1 agrees at 9 bases. The CDR3 has 14 residues. Germline CDR1 reads SGHAT; CDR2 reads FQDESV (reference sequence). V lost 5 bases, J lost 4 bases, and 5 bases stayed unmatched.

This clonotype was counted a single time. Possible read error: a much larger clone is one base away. CDR3 DNA sequence: TGCAGTGCTAGTTACCACAACCTTTATAGCAATCAGCCCCAGCATTTT. Residues: CSASYHNLYSNQPQHF. This rearrangement joins TRBV20-1 to TRBJ1-5; D not resolved. Trimming took 3 bases from V and 0 from J, leaving 15 bases between them. The CDR3 spans 16 residues. CDR1 and CDR2 (germline): DFQATT, SNEGSKA (reference sequence).

Worth noting for this clonotype: A read error may produce the germline difference seen at one junction end. V is TRBV11-2 and J is TRBJ2-7, with no clear D. CDR3 size: 15 residues. Per the germline V gene, CDR1 is SGHAT and CDR2 is FQNNGV. The DNA of the CDR3 is TGTGCCAGCAGCTTAACGTTGGGGAACTCCTACGAGCAGTGCTTC. Amino acids: CASSLTLGNSYEQCF.

The chain links TRBV12-3 or TRBV12-4 to TRBJ2-1; D is tentatively TRBD1 or TRBD2 (5 bases each). Trimming took off 7 bases at V and 12 bases at J, with 16 bases between the two ends. The CDR3 consists of 12 residues. CDR3 DNA sequence: TGTGCCAGCAATCCTGGGACGGATGGGCAGTTCTTC. It is translated as CASNPGTDGQFF.

This chain links TRBV11-2 with TRBJ2-5; no firm D call. This CDR3 is 16 amino acids long. Germline V lookup: CDR1 SGHAT, CDR2 FQNNGV. V lost 4 bases, J lost 4 bases, and 19 bases lay in between. In DNA form, the CDR3 reads TGTGCCAGCAGCTACCCCCGAGCCGATTCATCAGAGACCCAGTACTTC. Protein sequence: CASSYPRADSSETQYF.

A word on this clonotype: Just one base apart from a much larger clone, this may be a read error. V and J are TRBV11-1 and TRBJ2-6; D possibly corresponds to TRBD2 (5 bases). The CDR3 length is 17 residues. Germline CDR1 and CDR2: SGHAT and FQDESV (reference sequence). The CDR3 protein is CASSLVVADSGPNVLTF. Written as DNA, the CDR3 is TGTGCCAGCAGCTTAGTAGTGGCGGACTCTGGGCCCAACGTCCTGACTTTC.

With respect to this clonotype: The junction differs from germline at one of its ends, possibly a read error. The gene calls are TRBV4-1 and TRBJ2-1, with D perhaps matching TRBD2 (6 bases). The length of the CDR3 is 15 residues. Germline values: CDR1 MGHRA, CDR2 YSYEKL. DNA for the CDR3: TGTGCCAGCAGCCAACCCATTAACGGAGGGGCTGAGCAGTTCTTC. Encoded protein: CASSQPINGGAEQFF.

Notes on this clonotype: It is likely a read error, because the conserved phenylalanine at the end of the CDR3 is missing. This chain connects TRBV11-3 to TRBJ2-7, with D possibly TRBD1 on 5 matching bases. There are 15 residues in the CDR3. Trimming cost V 5 bases and J 6 bases, with 20 bases left between them. CDR1 is SGHNT and CDR2 is YENEEA in the germline V gene. The CDR3 bases are TGTGCCAGCAGCCCAGGGTGGCAGGGCCCTACCGAGCAGTACTCC. Protein: CASSPGWQGPTEQYS.

This clonotype occurred a few times. A much larger clone differs by one base, so this may be a read error. J is TRBJ1-2 and V is TRBV6-5, with D maybe TRBD1 (6 bases). CDR1 is MNHEY, CDR2 SVGAGI, per germline. This CDR3 has 14 residues. The CDR3 region has the DNA TGTGCCAGCGGTTACTCGATCAGGGGAGGAGGCTACACCTTC. Its protein is CASGYSIRGGGYTF.